A selection of T cell receptor beta chains follows, all from one sample in a study of cytomegalovirus exposure and HLA in healthy donors. Clones were sequenced by immunoSEQ multiplex PCR, and TCRdb holds only the in-frame ones, with some missing. Here the sample spans 150,000 to 180,000 clones, 65% to 75% being singletons. Sequencing input: PBMCs. The receptors originated from a man between 18 and 35 years old in good health and CMV-seronegative. Each CDR3 is given with its conserved first and last residue. The D gene is left open where the match is weak. Rows may omit the clone size; those that give it use once, few, many or a size class.

CDR3 length	V gene	J gene	clone size	D gene	CDR3 protein	CDR3 DNA
14	TRBV11-3	TRBJ2-5	-	-	CASSLASNQETQYF	TGTGCCAGCAGCTTAGCTAGCAATCAAGAGACCCAGTACTTC
16	TRBV2	TRBJ1-6	-	-	CASSDDRTRGNSPLHF	TGTGCCAGCAGTGATGATAGGACTAGGGGCAATTCACCCCTCCACTTT
15	TRBV5-1	TRBJ2-7	-	-	CASSAEKTRRDQQYF	TGCGCCAGCAGCGCTGAGAAGACCCGGCGGGACCAGCAGTACTTC
17	TRBV4-1	TRBJ2-1	once	TRBD2	CASSQVFSGGSYNEQFF	TGCGCCAGCAGCCAAGTGTTTAGCGGGGGGAGTTACAATGAGCAGTTCTTC
14	TRBV7-9	TRBJ2-3	-	-	CASSLQGLSDTQYF	TGTGCCAGCAGCTTACAGGGGCTTAGCGATACGCAGTATTTT
15	TRBV4-1	TRBJ1-1	-	-	CASILSQGIGTEAFF	TGCGCCAGCATCCTATCACAGGGAATAGGGACTGAAGCTTTCTTT
15	TRBV7-9	TRBJ2-7	-	TRBD1	CASSPRSGTVDEQYF	TGTGCCAGCAGCCCTCGATCCGGGACAGTCGACGAGCAGTACTTC
16	TRBV5-1	TRBJ1-2	-	TRBD1	CASSLEGQGTIGGYTF	TGCGCCAGCAGCTTGGAGGGACAGGGTACAATCGGTGGCTACACCTTC
14	TRBV5-1	TRBJ2-1	-	TRBD1	CASSAGQVDNEQFF	TGCGCCAGCAGCGCGGGACAGGTGGACAATGAGCAGTTCTTC
15	TRBV11-1	TRBJ2-2	-	-	CASSWRKGDTGELFF	TGTGCCAGCAGCTGGCGCAAGGGGGACACCGGGGAGCTGTTTTTT
15	TRBV7-6	TRBJ2-3	few	-	CASSLGRGLTDTQYF	TGTGCCAGCAGCTTAGGGCGGGGGCTCACAGATACGCAGTATTTT
18	TRBV6-1	TRBJ2-5	-	TRBD1	CASSAGTAPGGYQETQYF	TGTGCCAGCAGTGCAGGGACAGCTCCAGGCGGGTACCAAGAGACCCAGTACTTC
15	TRBV7-9	TRBJ1-4	-	-	CASSVIQGPNEKLFF	TGTGCCAGCAGCGTTATACAGGGCCCTAATGAAAAACTGTTTTTT
18	TRBV9	TRBJ2-1	-	TRBD2	CASSGVGWRGGPYNEQFF	TGTGCCAGCAGCGGGGTGGGGTGGCGGGGGGGCCCCTACAATGAGCAGTTCTTC
17	TRBV11-2	TRBJ1-2	-	-	CASSLVWAGGPNYGYTF	TGTGCCAGCAGCTTAGTCTGGGCGGGAGGGCCTAACTATGGCTACACCTTC
13	TRBV27	TRBJ2-4	-	TRBD1	CASVGQPPNSQYF	TGTGCCAGCGTGGGACAGCCGCCCAACAGTCAGTACTTC
12	TRBV4-1	TRBJ1-1	-	-	CASSQGRGEAFF	TGCGCCAGCAGCCAAGGGCGGGGGGAAGCTTTCTTT
14	TRBV4-1	TRBJ2-2	-	TRBD1	CASSFTGGLGELFF	TGCGCCAGCAGCTTCACAGGGGGCTTAGGGGAGCTGTTTTTT
15	TRBV7-2	TRBJ1-2	-	TRBD1	CASSPGQLNLYGYTF	TGTGCCAGCAGCCCGGGACAGCTTAACCTCTATGGCTACACCTTC
16	TRBV7-9	TRBJ2-3	-	TRBD1	CASSSSQGARTDTQYF	TGTGCCAGCAGCTCCTCTCAGGGGGCGCGCACAGATACGCAGTATTTT
14	TRBV7-9	TRBJ1-2	-	-	CASSLEIYRDDYTF	TGTGCCAGCAGCTTAGAAATCTACAGGGATGACTACACCTTC
13	TRBV5-1	TRBJ1-3	-	TRBD1	CASSFEGADTIYF	TGCGCCAGCAGCTTTGAGGGGGCGGACACCATATATTTT
15	TRBV13	TRBJ2-2	-	-	CASRQKQSNTGELFF	TGTGCCAGCAGGCAGAAACAGTCGAACACCGGGGAGCTGTTTTTT
14	TRBV27	TRBJ2-7	-	-	CASSLNRRLGEQYF	TGTGCCAGCAGTTTGAACAGGCGGTTAGGGGAGCAGTACTTC
14	TRBV19	TRBJ1-5	-	-	CASSSPRVNQPQHF	TGTGCCAGTAGTTCCCCTCGGGTTAATCAGCCCCAGCATTTT
11	TRBV20-1	TRBJ1-3	once	-	CSASGGNTIYF	TGCAGTGCTAGTGGGGGGAACACCATATATTTT
17	TRBV7-2	TRBJ2-1	-	-	CASSYPASAKTYNEQFF	TGTGCCAGCAGCTACCCTGCAAGCGCTAAGACCTACAATGAGCAGTTCTTC
16	TRBV7-9	TRBJ1-1	-	-	CASSSPGAGVNTEAFF	TGTGCCAGCAGCTCCCCGGGGGCGGGGGTTAACACTGAAGCTTTCTTT
14	TRBV7-3	TRBJ1-2	few	TRBD1	CASSPTGQSYGYTF	TGTGCCAGCAGCCCAACGGGACAGTCCTATGGCTACACCTTC
14	TRBV7-9	TRBJ1-2	-	TRBD1	CAGGQVAVSRGYTF	TGTGCCGGCGGACAGGTGGCCGTGTCCCGAGGCTACACCTTC
12	TRBV7-8	TRBJ2-3	-	-	CASSFDRDTQYF	TGTGCCAGCAGCTTCGACAGAGATACGCAGTATTTT
16	TRBV7-9	TRBJ1-5	-	-	CASSLSTGGESQPQHF	TGTGCCTCCAGCTTGAGTACGGGGGGCGAGAGTCAGCCCCAGCATTTT
15	TRBV30	TRBJ1-5	-	-	CAWSVPGVGHQPQHF	TGTGCCTGGAGTGTCCCAGGGGTTGGGCATCAGCCCCAGCATTTT
15	TRBV5-6	TRBJ1-2	-	TRBD1	CASSLGTGVGYGYTF	TGTGCCAGCAGCTTGGGTACAGGGGTCGGTTATGGCTACACCTTC
16	TRBV5-6	TRBJ1-3	-	-	CASSPGGLLSGNTIYF	TGTGCCAGCAGTCCGGGGGGACTTCTCTCTGGAAACACCATATATTTT
12	TRBV14	TRBJ1-1	once	-	CASSQFPLETFF	TGTGCCAGCAGCCAATTTCCCCTTGAGACTTTCTTT
13	TRBV28	TRBJ1-2	-	-	CATPDSLVGGYTF	TGTGCCACCCCGGACTCCTTAGTTGGGGGCTACACCTTC
14	TRBV7-3	TRBJ1-2	-	TRBD1	CASSQIGTGEGYTF	TGTGCCAGCAGCCAAATTGGGACAGGGGAAGGCTACACCTTC
17	TRBV11-2	TRBJ2-5	-	TRBD2	CASSQDGLAGGVETQYF	TGCGCCAGCAGCCAAGATGGACTAGCGGGGGGGGTAGAGACCCAGTACTTC
15	TRBV7-8	TRBJ2-1	-	TRBD2	CASSLRGGPYNEQFF	TGTGCCAGCAGCTTACGGGGGGGCCCTTACAATGAGCAGTTCTTC
13	TRBV28	TRBJ1-6	-	-	CASSSTGNSPLHF	TGTGCCAGCAGTTCCACAGGGAATTCACCCCTCCACTTT